Given below is one TCR beta chain in context. Its antigen is currently unknown. This sample is part of a study of post-analysis software for immune sequencing data. Whole-study context: Patients had relapsing-remitting, secondary progressive or progressive-relapsing multiple sclerosis; some lacked subtype. General observations from the study: Clustering by F measure revealed strong co-clustering among samples prepared together in one batch. Significantly lower normalized Chao1 diversity was found in patients with multiple sclerosis relative to controls. Controls had lower frequencies than patients of five TRBV segments, which included TRBV5-6, TRBV5-1 and TRBV20-1.

Each TCR beta cDNA library carried unique molecular identifiers. One entry per CDR3 protein results from TCRdb running MiXCR on the PCR reads. The table records around 250,000 distinct CDR3 sequences, less than 40% of them present only once. The CDR3 has 16 amino acids. Deletions cut 4 bases from V and 0 bases from J, with 12 bases between. Germline CDR1 is SNHLY and CDR2 is FYNNEI. The rearrangement uses TRBV2 and TRBJ2-2; D unclear. The specimen was blood. The sequence was collected from a girl aged 5-17 years with multiple sclerosis. CDR3 sequence reads: CASSARHLANTGELFF. CDR3 sequence (DNA): TGTGCCAGCAGTGCGAGACATCTCGCGAACACCGGGGAGCTGTTTTTT.